This TCR beta chain was identified in a study of cytomegalovirus exposure and HLA in healthy donors. Whole-study findings and limits: Later analysis identified a missense DCLRE1C variant that was linked to TCR beta V- and J-gene trimming. High specificity and sensitivity for cytomegalovirus status were reported for the classifier.

With 60 Vbeta and 13 Jbeta primers, the PCR was carried out. Assay used: immunoSEQ multiplex PCR; TCRdb lists only in-frame clones, some missing. The table includes 100,000 to 150,000 clones, less than 80% detected once. Note on this clone: Its matching antigen is unknown.

The V end lost 6 bases, the J end lost 12 bases, and 18 bases lay between the germline ends. Germline lookup yields CDR1 KGHSH and CDR2 LQKENI. The CDR3 extends over 13 amino acids. The receptor was derived from a man aged 45-65 years in good health and CMV-seropositive. The material sequenced was PBMCs. This chain joins TRBV18 and TRBJ2-1, with D tentatively TRBD1 (5 bases). CDR3 coding DNA: TGTGCCAGCTCGACCACATTATCCCAGGGGCAGTTCTTC. It specifies CASSTTLSQGQFF.